The next 13 T cell receptor beta chains were all read from a single sample in a study of OX40 agonist ivuxolimab in advanced cancers. Assay: immunoSEQ multiplex PCR; the TCRdb copy retains only in-frame clones and omits some. The repertoire includes some 140,000 clones, 90% of them detected once, and approximately 1% sits in the top ten. Specimen: CD4+ or CD8+ T cells sorted from blood, collected in a trial of the OX40 agonist ivuxolimab. The origin of the receptors is an adult with an advanced solid tumor such as melanoma, head and neck, liver or kidney cancer.

This clone was seen ten or more times. The chain joins TRBV6-6 to TRBJ2-5, with D perhaps TRBD1 (6 bases). This CDR3 region has 15 residues. Germline V gene data show CDR1 as MNHNY and CDR2 as SVGAGI (reference sequence). The V gene lost 2 bases and the J gene lost 5 bases, with 15 bases spanning the gap. CDR3 residues: CASSYASGQLETQYF. DNA for the CDR3: TGTGCCAGCAGTTACGCCTCTGGACAGTTGGAGACCCAGTACTTC.

V is TRBV6-6 and J is TRBJ2-7; perhaps TRBD2 as D (6 bases). Looked up from germline, CDR1 is MNHNY and CDR2 is SVGAGI (reference sequence). V gave up 5 bases and J gave up 3 bases, with 8 bases separating them. This CDR3 contains 12 residues. In DNA form, the CDR3 reads TGTGCCAGCAGTAGGGACTTCTACGAGCAGTACTTC. This sequence encodes CASSRDFYEQYF.

This clone was counted once. The chain recombines TRBV14 with TRBJ2-3, with TRBD2 matching 7 bases. CDR1 SGHDN and CDR2 FVKESK come from the germline V gene. This CDR3 is built from 15 residues. The ends lost 1 base at V and 2 bases at J; junction bases unmatched: 3. In DNA form, the CDR3 reads TGTGCCAGCAGCCAAGGGGAGGGCCTCACAGATACGCAGTATTTT. Translation gives CASSQGEGLTDTQYF.

This clone was recorded only once. The V gene is TRBV11-3, the J gene TRBJ2-1; maybe TRBD2 (6 bases). CDR1 is SGHNT and CDR2 is YENEEA in the germline V gene. Trimming removed 1 base at V and 8 bases at J, with 12 bases between. The CDR3 has 14 amino acids. The CDR3 coding sequence is TGTGCCAGCAGCTTAGGCAGACTAGAGGATGAGCAGTTCTTC. Encoded protein: CASSLGRLEDEQFF.

This clone showed up just once. The chain recombines TRBV5-1 with TRBJ1-2; a weak D match, TRBD1 (5 bases). This CDR3 has 14 residues. Trimming shortened V by 4 bases and J by 4 bases, and 14 bases separated the two germline ends. CDR1 SGHRS and CDR2 YFSETQ come from the germline V gene. In nucleotides, the CDR3 is TGCGCCAGCAGCCGGGGAGGGGAGGGCTATGGCTACACCTTC. This encodes CASSRGGEGYGYTF. The full variable domain, completed using reference TRBV5-1 and TRBJ1-2, is KAGVTQTPRYLIKTRGQQVTLSCSPISGHRSVSWYQQTPGQGLQFLFEYFSETQRNKGNFPGRFSGRQFSNSRSEMNVSTLELGDSALYLCASSRGGEGYGYTFGSGTRLTVV.

V and J are TRBV15 and TRBJ2-5; D remains unclear. The J call may not be correct, given that the DNA end is closer to TRBJ2-7. Germline V gives CDR1 LNHNV, CDR2 YYDKDF (reference sequence). This CDR3 is 13 amino acids long. The CDR3 loop reads CATSRESGYEQYF. DNA for the CDR3: TGTGCCACCAGCAGAGAATCGGGCTACGAGCAGTACTTC.

The chain recombines TRBV15 with TRBJ1-1; D is uncertain. CDR1 is LNHNV, CDR2 YYDKDF, per germline (reference sequence). The V end was cut by 5 bases, the J end by 2 bases, with 6 bases between. This CDR3 comprises 12 residues. CDR3 DNA sequence: TGTGCCACCAGCTCCTTAAACACTGAAGCTTTCTTT. Translation gives CATSSLNTEAFF.

This sequence joins TRBV30 and TRBJ1-3; 8 positions match TRBD1. The trim removed 5 bases at V and 0 bases at J, leaving 3 bases unmatched. Germline loops: CDR1 GTSNPN, CDR2 SVGIG (reference sequence). This CDR3 is 14 amino acids long. CDR3 protein: CAWEQGGSGNTIYF. The CDR3 DNA reads as TGTGCCTGGGAACAGGGGGGCTCTGGAAACACCATATATTTT.

The chain has TRBV5-1 and TRBJ2-1; no clear D. V was cut by 4 bases and J by 5 bases, with 10 bases left in between. Germline CDR1 SGHRS, CDR2 YFSETQ. The CDR3 runs to 13 residues. CDR3 bases: TGCGCCAGCAGCCGGCCCCAGAACAATGAGCAGTTCTTC. This encodes CASSRPQNNEQFF.

This clone was counted a few times. The chain employs TRBV9 and TRBJ2-2; D is perhaps TRBD2 (5 bases). Germline CDR1 reads SGDLS; CDR2 reads YYNGEE. Deletions cut 0 bases from V and 11 bases from J, with 14 bases between. CDR3 length: 14 residues. CDR3: CASSVDGVLGELFF. The CDR3 nucleotides are TGTGCCAGCAGCGTAGACGGGGTACTCGGAGAGCTGTTTTTT.

This chain joins TRBV7-2 and TRBJ2-1; no clear D. This CDR3 region has 14 residues. V lost 4 bases and J lost 4, with 11 bases in between. Germline V gene lookup returns CDR1 SGHTA and CDR2 FQGNSA. CDR3 sequence: CASSSGGNYNEQFF. CDR3 in DNA: TGTGCCAGCAGCTCGGGCGGTAATTACAATGAGCAGTTCTTC.

CDR3 amino acids: CASRRVGYQETQYF. CDR3 DNA: TGTGCCAGCAGACGGGTCGGCTACCAAGAGACCCAGTACTTC. The chain employs TRBV7-2 and TRBJ2-5, with D uncertain. The CDR3 has 14 residues. V gave up 6 bases and J gave up 0 bases, with 11 bases separating them. Germline lookup yields CDR1 SGHTA and CDR2 FQGNSA.

The CDR3: CASSYSTGGGGEKLFF. The CDR3, as DNA: TGTGCCAGCAGTTACTCGACAGGGGGCGGAGGTGAAAAACTGTTTTTT. The rearrangement uses TRBV6-5 and TRBJ1-4; TRBD1 agrees at 10 bases. The CDR3 has 16 amino acids. Germline V gene sequence: CDR1 MNHEY, CDR2 SVGAGI. V was pared by 0 bases and J by 7 bases, with 5 bases of the junction left unmatched.